The 27 T cell receptor beta chains below all came from one sample that was sequenced in a study of human T cells and chemical hapten exposure. TCRdb fed the RACE reads into MiXCR, producing one record per CDR3 protein. Counted here are more than 95,000 distinct CDR3 sequences, roughly a third occurring once; the ten biggest clones make up about 2.7%. Time point denoted: patch test 3, about 24 weeks after DPC sensitization. Treatment defined: therapeutic diphenylcyclopropenone sensitization with weekly scalp DPC. This sample comprised whole blood, obtained in connection with sensitization to the hapten diphenylcyclopropenone (DPC). The receptors shown here come from a man aged 40-49 years with alopecia areata. Some clones in this sample may be carry-over from other donors' samples.

This clonotype appeared a few times. The chain employs TRBV7-6 and TRBJ1-5; D gene unclear. V lost 0 bases to trimming and J lost 4 bases, with 7 bases between them. Germline-derived CDR1 and CDR2 are SGHVS and FNYEAQ. This CDR3 is 14 amino acids long. The CDR3 here is CASSLADENQPQHF. As DNA, the CDR3 is TGTGCCAGCAGCTTAGCGGACGAGAATCAGCCCCAGCATTTT.

This chain connects TRBV20-1 to TRBJ2-7, with D unclear. The CDR3 consists of 12 residues. In germline, CDR1 is DFQATT, CDR2 SNEGSKA (reference sequence). The V end was cut by 6 bases, the J end by 4 bases, with 13 bases between. The CDR3 DNA reads TGCAGTGCGTTATTTCGGCCTTACGAGCAGTACGTC. Translation gives CSALFRPYEQYV.

This clonotype was detected a few times. The CDR3 loop is CASSQGGTEWNEQFF. CDR3 coding DNA: TGCGCCAGCAGCCAAGGCGGGACAGAATGGAATGAGCAGTTCTTC. This chain joins TRBV4-3 and TRBJ2-1, with D possibly being TRBD1 (7 bases). The CDR3 has 15 amino acids. Trimming removed 1 base from V and 7 bases from J, with 14 bases in between. Germline V gives CDR1 LGHNA, CDR2 YSLEER.

The chain recombines TRBV7-2 with TRBJ1-6; 10 positions agree with TRBD1. After removal of 8 bases from V and 4 bases from J, the junction contained 8 bases not matched to a gene. The V gene's germline CDR1 is SGHTA and CDR2 FQGNSA. CDR3 length equals 16 residues. This CDR3 reads CASHGGQGVYNSPLHF. CDR3 coding DNA: TGTGCCAGCCACGGCGGACAGGGGGTTTATAATTCACCCCTCCACTTT.

This chain joins TRBV15 and TRBJ2-2; D gene unclear. The CDR3 totals 16 residues. V was shortened by 3 bases and J by 0 bases, with 11 bases between the two germline ends. Germline V lookup: CDR1 LNHNV, CDR2 YYDKDF (reference sequence). The CDR3: CATSRGTKANTGELFF. CDR3 bases: TGTGCCACCAGCAGGGGTACCAAAGCGAACACCGGGGAGCTGTTTTTT.

This clonotype has a handful of counts. The chain combines TRBV2 with TRBJ1-4; possible D gene TRBD1, 5 bases. The V gene lost 11 bases and the J gene lost 7 bases, with 20 bases spanning the gap. Germline V lookup: CDR1 SNHLY, CDR2 FYNNEI. The CDR3 length is 14 residues. The DNA for the CDR3 is TGTGCCGGTGGGGGGGAGTGGAGGGGTGAAAAACTGTTTTTT. Translating gives CAGGGEWRGEKLFF.

With respect to this clonotype: Sequence at one end of the junction differs from germline and may be a read error. V gene TRBV12-3 or TRBV12-4 combines with J gene TRBJ2-6; either TRBD1 or TRBD2 may supply D (5 bases each). The CDR3 totals 13 residues. CDR3 DNA: TGTGCCAGCAGCCCGGTGGGGGTCAACGTCCTGACTTTC. Residues: CASSPVGVNVLTF.

This chain connects TRBV20-1 to TRBJ1-4; D unresolved. V lost 1 base and J lost 4, with 13 bases in between. The CDR3 has 15 amino acids. The germline V gene has CDR1 DFQATT and CDR2 SNEGSKA (reference sequence). CDR3 loop: CSARVPGSLNEKLFF. The CDR3 DNA follows: TGCAGTGCTAGAGTTCCGGGGAGTCTTAATGAAAAACTGTTTTTT.

The sample holds a few counts of this clonotype. The chain couples TRBV6-2 or TRBV6-3 to TRBJ2-3, with D possibly being TRBD1 (6 bases). CDR3 length: 14 residues. Germline lookup yields CDR1 MNHEY and CDR2 SVGEGT. V shed 7 bases and J shed 2 bases, with 13 bases lying between them. In DNA form, the CDR3 reads TGTGCCAGCATTAACAGGGTGGCCACAGATACGCAGTATTTT. This translates into CASINRVATDTQYF.

This clonotype has a handful of counts. The rearrangement links TRBV24-1 to TRBJ2-1, with a tentative D call TRBD1 (6 bases). The CDR3 consists of 15 residues. Between the trimmed V and J ends, which lost 3 bases and 10 bases, there was a span of 18 bases. Germline lookup yields CDR1 KGHDR and CDR2 SFDVKD. The CDR3 coding sequence is TGTGCCACCAGTGATGGGTTACAGGGTAGTTGGGAGCAGTTCTTC. As protein: CATSDGLQGSWEQFF.

This clonotype turned up a few times. The rearrangement joins TRBV6-5 to TRBJ2-5, with D unclear. Trimming stripped 0 bases from V and 5 bases from J, with 10 bases between. The CDR3 contains 14 residues. CDR1 MNHEY and CDR2 SVGAGI come from the germline V gene. The CDR3 is CASSYSELPETQYF. The CDR3 DNA follows: TGTGCCAGCAGTTACTCCGAGCTACCGGAGACCCAGTACTTC.

The CDR3 DNA follows: TGTGCCAGCAGTGAAAGGCCTGGCGGGTATTCACCCCTCCACTTT. Its protein product is CASSERPGGYSPLHF. The chain links TRBV6-1 to TRBJ1-6; D remains unclear. Germline-derived CDR1 and CDR2 are MNHNS and SASEGT. V lost 2 bases and J lost 8, with 13 bases in between. The CDR3 is 15 residues long.

The chain recombines TRBV20-1 with TRBJ2-5; 7 nucleotides match TRBD1. Per the germline V gene, CDR1 is DFQATT and CDR2 is SNEGSKA (reference sequence). V shed 5 bases, J shed 3 bases, and the junction held 9 bases outside the gene matches. The CDR3 extends over 14 amino acids. The CDR3 nucleotides read TGCAGTGCTCTCGCTCCCGGGACAGAAGAGACCCAGTACTTC. Translation: CSALAPGTEETQYF.

This clonotype was counted between two and nine times. The chain couples TRBV6-5 to TRBJ1-1, with D tentatively TRBD1 (5 bases). The germline CDR1 and CDR2 sequences are MNHEY and SVGAGI. Trimming removed 7 bases from V and 5 bases from J, with 8 bases in between. CDR3 size: 11 residues. CDR3 amino acids: CASTKGTEAFF. The CDR3 DNA sequence: TGTGCCAGCACCAAGGGGACTGAAGCTTTCTTT.

The chain couples TRBV15 to TRBJ1-5; possible D gene TRBD1, 5 bases. Trimming left V 1 base short and J 3 bases short, with 7 bases between. CDR3 length: 14 amino acids. CDR1 and CDR2 (germline): LNHNV, YYDKDF (reference sequence). CDR3 DNA sequence: TGTGCCACCAGCAGAGCAGGGTTCAATCAGCCCCAGCATTTT. It translates to CATSRAGFNQPQHF.

The V and J genes are TRBV4-2 and TRBJ2-5; D may be TRBD1 or TRBD2 (5 bases each). Trimming removed 3 bases at V and 7 bases at J, with 15 bases between. The CDR3 runs 14 residues. Germline values: CDR1 LGHNA, CDR2 YNFKEQ. The CDR3 spells CASSQETGGGTQYF. DNA for the CDR3: TGTGCCAGCAGCCAGGAAACAGGAGGTGGGACCCAGTACTTC.

In this sample, this clonotype turned up a few times. The J gene is TRBJ2-3, the V gene TRBV6-1; D ambiguous. V was clipped by 3 bases and J by 2 bases, with 3 bases between them. There are 12 residues in the CDR3. Germline lookup yields CDR1 MNHNS and CDR2 SASEGT. CDR3 loop: CASSDDTDTQYF. The CDR3 nucleotides are TGTGCCAGCAGTGACGACACAGATACGCAGTATTTT.

This clonotype has just a few counts. The V gene is TRBV9, the J gene TRBJ2-1; D is unresolved. V gave up 2 bases and J gave up 0 bases, with 9 bases separating them. From germline, CDR1 is SGDLS and CDR2 YYNGEE. This CDR3 spans 15 amino acids. CDR3 sequence: CASSVYGFSYNEQFF. DNA for the CDR3: TGTGCCAGCAGCGTTTACGGATTCTCCTACAATGAGCAGTTCTTC.

This chain connects TRBV3-1 to TRBJ2-7; 7 bases are a match to TRBD2. V lost 4 bases to trimming and J lost 2 bases; unmatched junction nucleotides: 8. There are 15 residues in the CDR3. The germline gives CDR1 LGHDT, CDR2 YNNKEL (reference sequence). The CDR3, as DNA: TGTGCCAGCAGCCCCGGCCGCGGGAGTCCCTACGAGCAGTACTTC. The encoded protein is CASSPGRGSPYEQYF.

The chain links TRBV12-3 or TRBV12-4 to TRBJ1-2; D call uncertain. V gave up 4 bases and J gave up 1 base, with 10 bases separating them. The CDR3 loop spans 14 amino acids. The CDR3 sequence: CASSSRHGNYGYTF. The DNA for the CDR3 is TGTGCCAGCAGTTCCCGACACGGTAACTATGGCTACACCTTC.

This clonotype came up a few times. The V call is TRBV28, the J call TRBJ2-3; TRBD2 matches 8 bases. The CDR3 totals 20 residues. The V and J ends lost 1 base and 2 bases, in that order; junction bases with no gene match: 17. Germline CDR1 reads MDHEN; CDR2 reads SYDVKM. This chain's CDR3 is CASSLSSLVVAGRTTDTQYF. CDR3 coding DNA: TGTGCCAGCAGTTTATCTTCCCTGGTGGTAGCGGGACGAACCACAGATACGCAGTATTTT.

The chain joins TRBV7-2 to TRBJ1-4; TRBD1 agrees at 9 bases. The V gene end was trimmed by 5 bases and the J gene end by 7 bases; junction bases not matched to a gene: 8. The CDR3 is 15 residues long. Germline V gene lookup returns CDR1 SGHTA and CDR2 FQGNSA. CDR3 DNA sequence: TGTGCCAGCAGCGTGACCGGGACAGGGACTGAAAAACTGTTTTTT. Amino acids: CASSVTGTGTEKLFF.

This clonotype has more than one count but fewer than ten. This chain links TRBV7-9 with TRBJ1-1; D possibly corresponds to TRBD1 (5 bases). V was shortened by 0 bases and J by 5 bases, with 16 bases between the two germline ends. This CDR3 has 16 amino acids. The germline V gene encodes CDR1 SEHNR and CDR2 FQNEAQ (reference sequence). This CDR3 reads CASSLAHFAGTTEAFF. Written as DNA, the CDR3 is TGTGCCAGCAGCTTAGCGCATTTCGCAGGGACTACTGAAGCTTTCTTT.

The rearrangement joins TRBV6-2 or TRBV6-3 to TRBJ2-7; D remains ambiguous. This CDR3 is 13 amino acids long. The germline V and J ends were trimmed by 6 bases and 4 bases, with 13 bases remaining between them. Germline loops: CDR1 MNHEY, CDR2 SVGEGT. The CDR3 protein is CASRGLGGYEQYV. The DNA of the CDR3 is TGTGCCAGCAGGGGTCTAGGCGGTTACGAGCAGTACGTC.

This clonotype was counted only a few times. The V and J genes are TRBV4-1 and TRBJ1-2, with D possibly TRBD1 on 6 matching bases. Trimming removed 0 bases from V and 3 bases from J, with 11 bases in between. This CDR3 comprises 15 residues. Germline V gene data show CDR1 as MGHRA and CDR2 as YSYEKL. CDR3 nucleotides: TGCGCCAGCAGCCAAGATGGGGGCAGTGACTATGGCTACACCTTC. It is translated as CASSQDGGSDYGYTF.

CDR3 in DNA: TGTGCCAGCAGCTTAACGCTTCGGACTGAAGCTTTCTTT. Its translation is CASSLTLRTEAFF. The chain combines TRBV7-3 with TRBJ1-1; D gene unclear. The germline CDR1 and CDR2 sequences are SGHTA and FQGTGA. V was pared by 0 bases and J by 5 bases, with 7 bases between. This CDR3 spans 13 amino acids.

A few counts support this clonotype. The V and J genes are TRBV6-1 and TRBJ2-1, with D tentatively TRBD2 (5 bases). V lost 10 bases, J lost 4 bases, and 23 bases lay in between. CDR1 and CDR2 (germline): MNHNS, SASEGT. This CDR3 spans 16 amino acids. This CDR3 is CAITPSWELVYNEQFF. In DNA, the CDR3 is TGTGCCATCACCCCCTCTTGGGAGTTGGTTTACAATGAGCAGTTCTTC.